The present entry profiles one T cell receptor (beta chain) with its context. Its antigen is currently unknown. TCRdb keeps only in-frame clones here, not all; method: immunoSEQ multiplex PCR. The sample has 150,000 or so clones; 91% are singletons. This entry comes from a study of T cell responses to AZD1222 COVID-19 vaccine. Study at large: Whether given at about 4 or about 12 weeks, second doses were pooled. Study outcomes and limitations: Rises in breadth and depth of Spike-specific TCRs came after two AZD1222 doses. After the peak T cell response, and only then, were repertoires sampled.

Sequenced material: peripheral blood, taken on day 0 of AZD1222 vaccination. This receptor was identified in an adult in good health.

CDR3 protein: CASGSGISGANVLTF. CDR3 DNA sequence: TGTGCCAGCGGTTCGGGGATCTCTGGGGCCAACGTCCTGACTTTC. The chain is built from TRBV27 and TRBJ2-6, with D possibly being TRBD2 (5 bases). Germline lookup yields CDR1 MNHEY and CDR2 SMNVEV (reference sequence). V lost 8 bases to trimming and J lost 0 bases, with 11 bases between them. This CDR3 contains 15 residues.